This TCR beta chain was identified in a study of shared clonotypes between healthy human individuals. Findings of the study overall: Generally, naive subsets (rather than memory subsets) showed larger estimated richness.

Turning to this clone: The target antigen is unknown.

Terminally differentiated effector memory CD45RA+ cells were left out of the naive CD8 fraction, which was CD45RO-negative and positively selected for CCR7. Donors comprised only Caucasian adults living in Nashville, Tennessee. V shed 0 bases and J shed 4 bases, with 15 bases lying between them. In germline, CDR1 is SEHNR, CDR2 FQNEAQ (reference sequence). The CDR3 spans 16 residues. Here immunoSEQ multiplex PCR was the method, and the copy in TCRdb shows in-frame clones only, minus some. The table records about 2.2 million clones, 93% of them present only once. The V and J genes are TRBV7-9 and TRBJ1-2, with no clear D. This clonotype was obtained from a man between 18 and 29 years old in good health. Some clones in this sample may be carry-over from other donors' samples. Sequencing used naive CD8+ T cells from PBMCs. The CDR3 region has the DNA TGTGCCAGCAGCTTAGCTTCGGACGCCAGACTCTATGGCTACACCTTC. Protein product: CASSLASDARLYGYTF. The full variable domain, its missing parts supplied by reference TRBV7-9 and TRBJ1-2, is DTGVSQNPRHKITKRGQNVTFRCDPISEHNRLYWYRQTLGQGPEFLTYFQNEAQLEKSRLLSDRFSAERPKGSFSTLEIQRTEQGDSAMYLCASSLASDARLYGYTFGSGTRLTVV.